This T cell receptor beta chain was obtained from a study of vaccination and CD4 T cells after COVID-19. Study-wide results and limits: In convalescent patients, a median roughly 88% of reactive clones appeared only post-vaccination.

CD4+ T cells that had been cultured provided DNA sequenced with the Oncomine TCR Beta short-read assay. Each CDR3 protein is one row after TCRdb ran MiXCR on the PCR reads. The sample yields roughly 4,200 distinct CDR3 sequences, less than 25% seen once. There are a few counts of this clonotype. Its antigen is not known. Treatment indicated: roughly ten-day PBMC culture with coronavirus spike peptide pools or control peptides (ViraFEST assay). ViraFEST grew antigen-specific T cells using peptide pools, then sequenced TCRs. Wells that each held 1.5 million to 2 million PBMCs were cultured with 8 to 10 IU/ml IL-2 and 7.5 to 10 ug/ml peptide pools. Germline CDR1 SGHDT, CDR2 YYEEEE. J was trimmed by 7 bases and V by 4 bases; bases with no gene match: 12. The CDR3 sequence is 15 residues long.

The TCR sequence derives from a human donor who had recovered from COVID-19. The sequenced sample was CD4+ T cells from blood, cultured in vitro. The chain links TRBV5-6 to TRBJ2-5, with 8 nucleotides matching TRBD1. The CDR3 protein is CASSVPGQAAGTQYF. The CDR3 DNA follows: TGTGCCAGCAGCGTTCCGGGACAGGCTGCCGGGACCCAGTACTTC.